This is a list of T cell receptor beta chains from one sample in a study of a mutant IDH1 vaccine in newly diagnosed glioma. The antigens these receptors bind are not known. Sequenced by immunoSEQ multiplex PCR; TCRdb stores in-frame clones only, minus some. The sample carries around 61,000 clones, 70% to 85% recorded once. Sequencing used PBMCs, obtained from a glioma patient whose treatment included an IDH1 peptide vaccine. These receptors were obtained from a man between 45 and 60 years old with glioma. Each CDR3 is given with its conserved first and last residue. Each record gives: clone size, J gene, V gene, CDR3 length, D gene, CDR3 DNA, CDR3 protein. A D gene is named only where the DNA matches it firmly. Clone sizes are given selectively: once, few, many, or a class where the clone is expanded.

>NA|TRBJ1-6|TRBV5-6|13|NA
TGTGCCAGCAGCCTCCTTCTGAATTCACCCCTCCACTTT
CASSLLLNSPLHF
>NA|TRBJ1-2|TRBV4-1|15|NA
TGCGCCAGCAGCCCCGGGACCGCGGTGGGGTATGGCTACACCTTC
CASSPGTAVGYGYTF
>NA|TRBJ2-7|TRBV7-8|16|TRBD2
TGTGCCAGCAGCTTTACCAGGACTAGCGGGGTTCACGAGCAGTACTTC
CASSFTRTSGVHEQYF
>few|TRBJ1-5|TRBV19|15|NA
TGTGCCAGTAGTATAGACTGGCAGGTTGACCAGCCCCAGCATTTT
CASSIDWQVDQPQHF
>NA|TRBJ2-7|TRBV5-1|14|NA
TGCGCCAGCAGCTTGGGTACAGGAGGGTACGAGCAGTACTTC
CASSLGTGGYEQYF
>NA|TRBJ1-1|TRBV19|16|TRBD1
TGTGCCAGTAGTATAGGGACAGGGTATCAAAACACTGAAGCTTTCTTT
CASSIGTGYQNTEAFF
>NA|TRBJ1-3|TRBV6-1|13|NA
TGTGCCAGTTCCAGCGAGGGAAAGAACACCATATATTTT
CASSSEGKNTIYF
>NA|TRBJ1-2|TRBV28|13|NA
TGTGCCAGCAGTTGGCCGAAAAACTATGGCTACACCTTC
CASSWPKNYGYTF
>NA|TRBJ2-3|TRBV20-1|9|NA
TGCAGTGGGGGTTCTACGCAGTATTTT
CSGGSTQYF
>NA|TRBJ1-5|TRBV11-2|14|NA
TGTGCCAGCAGCCCTGGAGGGTTTGGTCTGCCCCAGCATTTT
CASSPGGFGLPQHF
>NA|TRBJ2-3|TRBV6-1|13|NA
TGTGCCAGCAGGGACAGTGGCACAGATACGCAGTATTTT
CASRDSGTDTQYF
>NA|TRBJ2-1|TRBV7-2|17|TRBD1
TGTGCCAGCAGCCAACGACAGGGTCCAGGGTCCTACAATGAGCAGTTCTTC
CASSQRQGPGSYNEQFF
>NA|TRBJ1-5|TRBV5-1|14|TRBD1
TGCGCCAGCAGCCCGGGACAGCTCAATCAGCCCCAGCATTTT
CASSPGQLNQPQHF
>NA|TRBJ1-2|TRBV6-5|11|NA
TGTGCCAGCAGTTCAAGAGATGGCTACACCTTC
CASSSRDGYTF
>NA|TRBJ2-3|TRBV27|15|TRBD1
TGTGCCAGCAGTTTCCCAGGGGGCCGCACAGATACGCAGTATTTT
CASSFPGGRTDTQYF
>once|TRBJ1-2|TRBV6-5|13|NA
TGTGCCAGCAGTTACTCCGGGGGAGGAGGCTACACCTTC
CASSYSGGGGYTF
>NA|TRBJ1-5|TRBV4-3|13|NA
TGCGCCAGCAGCCAAACGGACGGTCAGCCCCAGCATTTT
CASSQTDGQPQHF
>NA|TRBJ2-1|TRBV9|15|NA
TGTGCCAGCAGCGTCCAGTCTAGCTCCTACAATGAGCAGTTCTTC
CASSVQSSSYNEQFF
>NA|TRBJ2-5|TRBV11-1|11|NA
TGTGCCAGCAGCTCCGGGGAGACCCAGTACTTC
CASSSGETQYF
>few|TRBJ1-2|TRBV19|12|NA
TGTGCCAGTAGTATACGGTCTTATGGCTACACCTTC
CASSIRSYGYTF
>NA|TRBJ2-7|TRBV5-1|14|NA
TGCGCCAGCAGCTTCGGGGACGGATCCTACGAGCAGTACTTC
CASSFGDGSYEQYF
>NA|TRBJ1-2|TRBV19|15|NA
TGTGCCAGTAGTATTGGGGATTTAGGACCCTATGGCTACACCTTC
CASSIGDLGPYGYTF
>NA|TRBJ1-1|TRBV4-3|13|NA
TGCGCCAGCAGCCGAGGGGTAAACACTGAAGCTTTCTTT
CASSRGVNTEAFF
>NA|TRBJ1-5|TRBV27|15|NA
TGTGCCAGCAGTTTATACGGGAATAGCAATCAGCCCCAGCATTTT
CASSLYGNSNQPQHF
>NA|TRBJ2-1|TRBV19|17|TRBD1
TGTGCCAGTAGTACAGAACAAACAGGGGGGAGGTACAATGAGCAGTTCTTC
CASSTEQTGGRYNEQFF
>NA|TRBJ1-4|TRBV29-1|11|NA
TGCAGCGGGGGACTCGGGGAAAAACTGTTTTTT
CSGGLGEKLFF
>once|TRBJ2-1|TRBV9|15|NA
TGTGCCAGCAGCGCTCGTTCTGGAGGCTACAATGAGCAGTTCTTC
CASSARSGGYNEQFF
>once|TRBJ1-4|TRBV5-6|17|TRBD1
TGTGCCAGCAGCTTGGCCGGAGGGGGCTGGGCTAATGAAAAACTGTTTTTT
CASSLAGGGWANEKLFF
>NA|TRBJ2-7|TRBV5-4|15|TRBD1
TGTGCCAGCAGCACCCCGACAGGGAGCTCCTACGAGCAGTACTTC
CASSTPTGSSYEQYF
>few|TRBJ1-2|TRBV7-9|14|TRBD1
TGTGCCAGCACCGGATCTCAGGGGGCGCAAGGCTACACCTTC
CASTGSQGAQGYTF
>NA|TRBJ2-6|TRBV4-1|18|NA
TGCGCCAGCAGCCCCGGGGACTTCGTGGGCTCTGGGGCCAACGTCCTGACTTTC
CASSPGDFVGSGANVLTF
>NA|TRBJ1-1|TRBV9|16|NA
TGTGCCAGCAGCGTAGGAGCCGCGGGCGCGAACACTGAAGCTTTCTTT
CASSVGAAGANTEAFF
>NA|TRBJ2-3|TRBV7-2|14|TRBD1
TGTGCCAGCAGCCCTCTCACAGGGGGAGATACGCAGTATTTT
CASSPLTGGDTQYF
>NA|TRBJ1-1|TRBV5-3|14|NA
TGTGCCAGAAGCACCTGGTTCCCTAGCCAGAGAGCTTTCTTT
CARSTWFPSQRAFF
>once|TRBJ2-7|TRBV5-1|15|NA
TGCGCCAGCAGCTTGCGGGTCGCAGGCTCCTACGAGCAGTACTTC
CASSLRVAGSYEQYF
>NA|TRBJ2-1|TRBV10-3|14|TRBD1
TGTGCCATCAGTGACAGGACAGGGGGCCATGAGCAGTTCTTC
CAISDRTGGHEQFF
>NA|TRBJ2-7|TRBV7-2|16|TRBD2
TGTGCCAGCAGCTTAGTGGGAGCGGGGGGCTCCTACGAGCAGTACTTC
CASSLVGAGGSYEQYF
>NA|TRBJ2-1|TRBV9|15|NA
TGTGCCAGCAGCCGAATCGGTGAATACTACAATGAGCAGTTCTTC
CASSRIGEYYNEQFF
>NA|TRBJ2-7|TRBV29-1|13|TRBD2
TGCAGCGTGGAGCGGGGGGACTCCTACGAGCAGTACTTC
CSVERGDSYEQYF
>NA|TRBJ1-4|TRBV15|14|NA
TGTGCCACCAGCAGCCGACTCGGCGGCGAAAAACTGTTTTTT
CATSSRLGGEKLFF
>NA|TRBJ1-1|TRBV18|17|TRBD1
TGTGCCAGCTCACCCATCAAGGGGGGGCAGGGGGCCGATGAAGCTTTCTTT
CASSPIKGGQGADEAFF
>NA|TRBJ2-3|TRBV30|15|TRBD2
TGTGCCTGGAGTGCTAGCGGGGGGAGGACAGATACGCAGTATTTT
CAWSASGGRTDTQYF
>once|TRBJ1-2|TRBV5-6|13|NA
TGTGCCAGCACCCCGCGGGGGCTCTATGGCTACACCTTC
CASTPRGLYGYTF
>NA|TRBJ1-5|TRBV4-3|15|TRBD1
TGCGCCAGCAGCCCGGAGACAGGGAAAGGGCAGCCCCAGCATTTT
CASSPETGKGQPQHF
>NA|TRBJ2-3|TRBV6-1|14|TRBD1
TGTGCCAGCAGGCTAGACAGGGGGACAGATACGCAGTATTTT
CASRLDRGTDTQYF
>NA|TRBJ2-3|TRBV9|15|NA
TGTGCCAGCAGCCCGCGACAGGGAGGGACAGATACGCAGTATTTT
CASSPRQGGTDTQYF